These T cell receptor beta chains were read from a single sample in a study of CD8 T cells in Susac syndrome. TCRdb re-derived calls from the immunoSEQ multiplex PCR reads in MiXCR, one entry per CDR3 protein. The table records around 120,000 distinct CDR3 sequences, about 94% of them present only once. Sequences were obtained from CD4+ T cells from PBMCs. These receptor sequences come from a human donor with multiple sclerosis. Both conserved end residues are part of each CDR3. The D gene is left open where the match is weak. Not all rows give a size; the values are once, few, many and, for expanded clones, a class.

>TRBJ1-2|TRBV18|NA|TRBD1
TGTGCCAGCTCACCACGCGTACAGGGGCTCAACTATGGCTACACCTTC
CASSPRVQGLNYGYTF
>TRBJ1-1|TRBV4-1|NA|NA
TGCGCCAGCAGCCTATTACCTTGGGGCCAGGGCATCCCTGAAGCTTTCTTT
CASSLLPWGQGIPEAFF
>TRBJ1-1|TRBV3-1|once|NA
TGTGCCAGCAGCCAAGTCCGGGACGTTATGGAAGCTTTCTTT
CASSQVRDVMEAFF
>TRBJ2-7|TRBV7-9|NA|TRBD2
TGTGCCAGCAGTCGAGATTGGGCGGGGGGTAACGAGCAGTACTTC
CASSRDWAGGNEQYF
>TRBJ2-5|TRBV7-9|NA|NA
TGTGCCAGCAGCCCGCCCAGGGACCCTACGGAGACCCAGTACTTC
CASSPPRDPTETQYF
>TRBJ2-1|TRBV11-2|NA|NA
TGTGCCAGCAGTTTAGGGGGTCAGCAGTTCTTC
CASSLGGQQFF
>TRBJ2-2|TRBV4-2|NA|NA
TGTGCCAGCAGCCCACCCAACCCCACCGGGGAGCTGTTTTTT
CASSPPNPTGELFF
>TRBJ1-5|TRBV5-1|NA|NA
TGCGCCAGCAGCCAAACGGGACACAGCAATCAGCCCCAGCATTTT
CASSQTGHSNQPQHF
>TRBJ1-1|TRBV29-1|once|NA
TGCAGCGTGGTCTCCACAGGGAACACTGAAGCTTTCTTT
CSVVSTGNTEAFF
>TRBJ2-5|TRBV20-1|NA|NA
TGCAGTGCTAGAGTCACCAGGGTGGAAGAGACCCAGTACTTC
CSARVTRVEETQYF
>TRBJ1-2|TRBV29-1|NA|NA
TGCAGCGCAGGCCGAAGGGGCCGGGACTATGGCTACACCTTC
CSAGRRGRDYGYTF
>TRBJ2-5|TRBV20-1|NA|NA
TGCAGTGCTTCGACAGACCAAGAGACCCAGTACTTC
CSASTDQETQYF
>TRBJ1-1|TRBV7-2|once|NA
TGTGCCAGCAGCTTGAAACGGATGAACACTGAAGCTTTCTTT
CASSLKRMNTEAFF
>TRBJ1-6|TRBV3-1|NA|TRBD1
TGTGCCAGCAGCCAAGGATCCGGACAGGGAAAATCACCCCTCCACTTT
CASSQGSGQGKSPLHF
>TRBJ2-7|TRBV5-1|once|NA
TGCGCCAGCAGCTTGGCAATTCTCGCGTACGAGCAGTACTTC
CASSLAILAYEQYF
>TRBJ1-1|TRBV10-3|NA|NA
TGTGCCATCAGTGAGTACGAAGGCGCAACGACTGAAGCTTTCTTT
CAISEYEGATTEAFF
>TRBJ2-5|TRBV12-3/TRBV12-4|NA|NA
TGTGCCAGCAGTGCGGAGTCAGAAGGTTCGGGGGCCCAGTACTTC
CASSAESEGSGAQYF
>TRBJ2-1|TRBV20-1|NA|NA
TGCAGTGCTACCCCATCTTACAATGAGCAGTTCTTC
CSATPSYNEQFF
>TRBJ1-2|TRBV5-1|NA|NA
TGCGCCAGCAGCTTGGTTGATAAGAATGGGGACTATGGCTACACCTTC
CASSLVDKNGDYGYTF
>TRBJ1-2|TRBV6-1|NA|TRBD1
TGTGCCAGCAGTGAAGGAGGGACAGGGTATGGCTACACCTTC
CASSEGGTGYGYTF
>TRBJ1-2|TRBV27|NA|NA
TGTGCCAGCAGACCGACAATACCTGGCTACACCTTC
CASRPTIPGYTF
>TRBJ2-3|TRBV20-1|NA|NA
TGCAGTGCTAGAGATCGTGGACCCACCTTGGTTGATACGCAGTATTTT
CSARDRGPTLVDTQYF
>TRBJ2-5|TRBV2|NA|NA
TGTGCCAGCAGGGTCCGAGCGGAGGAGACCCAGTACTTC
CASRVRAEETQYF
>TRBJ2-5|TRBV20-1|NA|TRBD1
TGCAGTGCTCGGACAGGGGTGGAGACCCAGTACTTC
CSARTGVETQYF
>TRBJ1-5|TRBV30|NA|NA
TGTGCCGCCCAGTTGGGGACGGGCCGCAATCAGCCCCAGCATTTT
CAAQLGTGRNQPQHF
>TRBJ2-2|TRBV2|NA|TRBD2
TGTGCCAGCGGAGGGACTATAGGGACCGGGGAGCTGTTTTTT
CASGGTIGTGELFF
>TRBJ2-3|TRBV29-1|NA|NA
TGCAGCCTAAGTCAGGGTATAGTAGGAGATACGCAGTATTTT
CSLSQGIVGDTQYF
>TRBJ2-3|TRBV3-1|NA|NA
TGTGCCAGCAGCCCCTTACAGGGATCGTCCAACTCAGGCACAGATACGCAGTATTTT
CASSPLQGSSNSGTDTQYF
>TRBJ2-7|TRBV4-1|NA|NA
TGCGCCAGCAGCCAAGCGGACTTCGGTACCTACGAGCAGTACTTC
CASSQADFGTYEQYF
>TRBJ2-7|TRBV14|NA|TRBD2
TGTGCCAGCAGCCAAGTGACGGGACTAGCGGGAGGGATCGCCTACGAGCAGTACTTC
CASSQVTGLAGGIAYEQYF
>TRBJ1-2|TRBV5-4|NA|NA
TGTGCCAGCAGCATCGACACGAACTATGGCTACACCTTC
CASSIDTNYGYTF
>TRBJ1-1|TRBV6-5|NA|TRBD1
TGTGCCAGCAGTTACTGGACAGGGGCCATTCTAAACACTGAAGCTTTCTTT
CASSYWTGAILNTEAFF